The 27 T cell receptor beta chains given below trace back to one sample, sequenced in a study of blood T cell repertoires in COVID-19. Profiled with immunoSEQ multiplex PCR; TCRdb holds only in-frame clones, not every one. The table includes some 50,000 clones, around 84% detected once. Sequenced input: peripheral blood. Every receptor here comes from a man aged 50 to 59 with acute or convalescent COVID-19.

The chain carries TRBV7-8 and TRBJ1-5; weak D call: TRBD1 (6 bases). The germline gives CDR1 SGHVS, CDR2 FQNEAQ. CDR3 length equals 16 residues. Deletions cut 5 bases from V and 7 bases from J, with 21 bases between. The CDR3 DNA follows: TGTGCCAGCAGCCCCCGAGAGGGGGTACTAGAACAGCCCCAGCATTTT. It yields the protein CASSPREGVLEQPQHF.

This CDR3 is CASSPRGDRGADTQYF. The CDR3 DNA reads TGTGCCAGCAGTCCTCGGGGGGACAGGGGGGCAGATACGCAGTATTTT. The chain couples TRBV6-6 to TRBJ2-3, with 11 positions matching TRBD1. This CDR3 is built from 16 residues. V trimming: 5 bases; J trimming: 4 bases; junction bases outside the gene matches: 8. Germline V gives CDR1 MNHNY, CDR2 SVGAGI (reference sequence).

This chain joins TRBV10-3 and TRBJ1-1, with 9 bases matching TRBD1. Germline V CDR1 and CDR2: ENHRY, SYGVKD. This CDR3 spans 13 amino acids. V gave up 8 bases and J gave up 0 bases; unmatched junction bases: 1. CDR3 nucleotide sequence: TGTGCCATCGGACAGGGGATGAACACTGAAGCTTTCTTT. Residues: CAIGQGMNTEAFF.

The chain couples TRBV27 to TRBJ1-5; 9 nucleotides line up with TRBD1. The CDR3 is made up of 15 amino acids. J gave up 4 bases and V 4 bases, and 5 bases lay outside the gene matches. Germline values: CDR1 MNHEY, CDR2 SMNVEV (reference sequence). CDR3 DNA: TGTGCCAGCAGTTCGTTGGGACAGGGAAATCAGCCCCAGCATTTT. This gives the protein CASSSLGQGNQPQHF.

The chain employs TRBV3-1 (or the pseudogene TRBV3-2) and TRBJ1-1; D might be TRBD1 (6 bases). The CDR3 runs to 15 residues. Germline CDR1 LGHDT, CDR2 YNNKEL (reference sequence). The ends were cut back, 4 bases at V and 4 bases at J, with 16 bases in the middle. CDR3 DNA sequence: TGTGCCAGCAGCCCCGACAGGACTGGGGCCACTGAAGCTTTCTTT. Its translation is CASSPDRTGATEAFF.

The chain links TRBV4-1 to TRBJ2-3; TRBD1 might be the D (6 bases). The CDR3 has 16 amino acids. Per germline, CDR1 MGHRA and CDR2 YSYEKL. The ends were cut back, 6 bases at V and 4 bases at J, with 20 bases in the middle. CDR3 sequence reads: CASSHGRGVVSDTQYF. CDR3 nucleotide sequence: TGCGCCAGCAGTCATGGCAGGGGAGTGGTTTCAGATACGCAGTATTTT.

The chain recombines TRBV7-6 with TRBJ2-1; 11 positions agree with TRBD1. Germline V gene sequence: CDR1 SGHVS, CDR2 FNYEAQ. The CDR3 runs 18 residues. The trim removed 5 bases at V and 4 bases at J, leaving 13 bases unmatched. CDR3 sequence reads: CASSPSPRDRGVYNEQFF. CDR3 nucleotides: TGTGCCAGCAGCCCCAGCCCAAGGGACAGGGGGGTATACAATGAGCAGTTCTTC.

This rearrangement joins TRBV28 to TRBJ2-1; 16 bases line up with TRBD2. Germline values: CDR1 MDHEN, CDR2 SYDVKM. The CDR3 length is 17 residues. J gave up 8 bases and V 5 bases, and 9 bases lay outside the gene matches. The CDR3 DNA is TGTGCCAGCAGTCCTACCGGGACTAGCGGGGGGGCAGATGAGCAGTTCTTC. This encodes CASSPTGTSGGADEQFF.

DNA of the CDR3: TGTGCCAGCAGCCAAGACCTCCCAGGACAGCTGAAGTACTTC. Encoded protein: CASSQDLPGQLKYF. The gene calls are TRBV3-1 (or the pseudogene TRBV3-2) and TRBJ2-7; the D gene is possibly TRBD1 (6 bases). Germline lookup yields CDR1 LGHDT and CDR2 YNNKEL (reference sequence). V was trimmed by 0 bases and J by 11 bases, leaving 17 bases between them. CDR3 length: 14 amino acids.

The V and J genes are TRBV19 and TRBJ2-5; 7 nucleotides agree with TRBD2. Per the germline V gene, CDR1 is LNHDA and CDR2 is SQIVND (reference sequence). The V gene end was trimmed by 3 bases and the J gene end by 5 bases; junction bases not matched to a gene: 6. CDR3 length: 14 amino acids. This CDR3 is CASSIGGSIETQYF. The DNA for the CDR3 is TGTGCCAGTAGTATCGGCGGGAGTATCGAGACCCAGTACTTC.

The V and J genes are TRBV2 and TRBJ1-5; TRBD1 aligns across 7 bases. CDR1 SNHLY and CDR2 FYNNEI come from the germline V gene. V dropped 7 bases and J dropped 9; count of bases not matched to a gene: 15. This CDR3 region has 15 residues. CDR3 loop: CASKLRDRAPRPQHF. The CDR3 coding sequence is TGTGCCAGCAAATTGCGAGACAGGGCCCCTCGGCCCCAGCATTTT.

This clone was seen only once. The V gene is TRBV3-1 (or the pseudogene TRBV3-2), the J gene TRBJ2-3; 9 nucleotides match TRBD2. Unmatched junction bases numbered 19, after V lost 4 bases and J lost 5 bases. Germline CDR1 reads LGHDT; CDR2 reads YNNKEL (reference sequence). This CDR3 has 19 amino acids. The CDR3 protein is CASSLQWGSGRGGVDTQYF. Written as DNA, the CDR3 is TGTGCCAGCAGCCTCCAGTGGGGAAGCGGTCGCGGGGGGGTAGATACGCAGTATTTT.

This clone was seen a few times. The rearrangement links TRBV6-1 to TRBJ2-2; D gene ambiguous. Germline loops: CDR1 MNHNS, CDR2 SASEGT. V lost 0 bases and J 5 bases, leaving 4 bases between the germline ends. The CDR3 contains 13 residues. This CDR3 reads CASSEAETGELFF. The CDR3 nucleotides are TGTGCCAGCAGTGAAGCAGAGACCGGGGAGCTGTTTTTT.

The chain uses TRBV19 and TRBJ2-7, with D perhaps TRBD1 (5 bases). The germline V and J ends were trimmed by 1 base and 4 bases, with 14 bases remaining between them. This CDR3 is built from 15 residues. Germline assignment: CDR1 LNHDA and CDR2 SQIVND (reference sequence). CDR3 loop: CASSIATGKLYEQYF. The CDR3 DNA reads TGTGCCAGTAGTATAGCAACAGGAAAGCTGTACGAGCAGTACTTC.

This chain connects TRBV7-9 to TRBJ1-2, with D hard to call. V was clipped by 2 bases and J by 2 bases, with 12 bases between them. The CDR3 has 15 amino acids. The V gene's germline CDR1 is SEHNR and CDR2 FQNEAQ (reference sequence). CDR3 sequence reads: CASSLRNEGNYGYTF. The CDR3 nucleotides are TGTGCCAGCAGCTTAAGAAACGAGGGAAACTATGGCTACACCTTC.

The chain couples TRBV2 to TRBJ2-7; 9 bases are a match to TRBD1. J was trimmed by 4 bases and V by 1 base; bases with no gene match: 5. The CDR3 contains 15 residues. CDR1 is SNHLY and CDR2 is FYNNEI in the germline V gene. Written as DNA, the CDR3 is TGTGCCAGCAGTGAAGGTCACAGGGGGCAATACGAGCAGTACTTC. Translating gives CASSEGHRGQYEQYF.

The V and J genes are TRBV28 and TRBJ1-3, with TRBD1 matching 7 bases. Germline values: CDR1 MDHEN, CDR2 SYDVKM. Germline trimming cut 8 bases from V and 4 bases from J; bases unmatched to any gene: 8. This CDR3 spans 14 amino acids. This CDR3 reads CASGERGQGNTIYF. The CDR3 DNA sequence: TGTGCCAGCGGAGAAAGGGGGCAAGGAAACACCATATATTTT.

The chain joins TRBV11-1 to TRBJ2-7; possible D gene TRBD1, 6 bases. The CDR3 is 12 residues long. V lost 5 bases and J 4 bases, leaving 9 bases between the germline ends. Germline CDR1 reads SGHAT; CDR2 reads FQDESV (reference sequence). In DNA form, the CDR3 reads TGTGCCAGCAGCCCTACAGGGTACGAGCAGTACTTC. Its protein is CASSPTGYEQYF.

This CDR3 is CASMVTPGTGELFF. The CDR3 DNA reads TGTGCCAGCATGGTGACTCCGGGCACCGGGGAGCTGTTTTTT. The J gene is TRBJ2-2, the V gene TRBV2; D gene ambiguous. Per germline, CDR1 SNHLY and CDR2 FYNNEI. Between the trimmed V and J ends, which lost 7 bases and 4 bases, there was a span of 13 bases. The CDR3 runs 14 residues.

The rearrangement links TRBV27 to TRBJ2-3, with a weak D call TRBD1 (6 bases). This CDR3 has 12 residues. V dropped 3 bases and J dropped 11 bases, with 12 bases sitting between them. Germline CDR1 and CDR2: MNHEY and SMNVEV (reference sequence). CDR3 in amino acids: CASSLDSVQQYF. CDR3 DNA: TGTGCCAGCAGTTTGGACAGTGTTCAGCAGTATTTT.

This clone was counted a few times. The chain is built from TRBV3-1 (or the pseudogene TRBV3-2) and TRBJ1-3; tentatively, D is TRBD1 (5 bases). Germline V gene data show CDR1 as LGHDT and CDR2 as YNNKEL (reference sequence). Trimming shortened V by 0 bases and J by 0 bases, and 6 bases separated the two germline ends. The CDR3 is 15 residues long. The DNA for the CDR3 is TGTGCCAGCAGCCAAGATACAGGCTCTGGAAACACCATATATTTT. The encoded protein is CASSQDTGSGNTIYF.

The rearrangement joins TRBV27 to TRBJ1-4; D not resolved. The CDR3 has 14 residues. Looked up from germline, CDR1 is MNHEY and CDR2 is SMNVEV (reference sequence). With 6 bases removed from V and 5 bases from J, the gap between germline ends came to 13 bases. The CDR3 DNA is TGTGCCAGCAGCATCGACCAGGAAAATGAAAAACTGTTTTTT. It encodes CASSIDQENEKLFF. Variable domain in full (rest from reference TRBV27 and TRBJ1-4): EAQVTQNPRYLITVTGKKLTVTCSQNMNHEYMSWYRQDPGLGLRQIYYSMNVEVTDKGDVPEGYKVSRKEKRNFPLILESPSPNQTSLYFCASSIDQENEKLFFGSGTQLSVL.

Written as DNA, the CDR3 is TGTGCCAGCAGCCCGCCACGAGAGCCCCAGCATTTT. It codes for CASSPPREPQHF. The genes are TRBV7-8 and TRBJ1-5; D unclear. Looked up from germline, CDR1 is SGHVS and CDR2 is FQNEAQ. The V end was cut by 5 bases, the J end by 8 bases, with 10 bases between. The CDR3 length is 12 residues.

This chain joins TRBV11-2 and TRBJ2-7; TRBD2 matches 9 bases. The germline V gene has CDR1 SGHAT and CDR2 FQNNGV. V lost 4 bases and J lost 3; bases outside the gene matches: 4. CDR3 length: 14 amino acids. The DNA for the CDR3 is TGTGCCAGCAGCTGGACTAGCGCCAACTACGAGCAGTACTTC. Translating it yields CASSWTSANYEQYF.

This chain joins TRBV5-1 and TRBJ1-6, with a possible D match to TRBD1 (5 bases). The V gene lost 2 bases and the J gene lost 0 bases, with 12 bases spanning the gap. Germline-derived CDR1 and CDR2 are SGHRS and YFSETQ. CDR3 size: 17 residues. CDR3 nucleotide sequence: TGCGCCAGCAGCTTACAGGACCGAGGCTCCTATAATTCACCCCTCCACTTT. Translated: CASSLQDRGSYNSPLHF.

The chain links TRBV5-1 to TRBJ2-2; TRBD2 might be the D (6 bases). V was cut by 3 bases and J by 6 bases, with 12 bases left in between. Germline V gene data show CDR1 as SGHRS and CDR2 as YFSETQ. The CDR3 is made up of 14 amino acids. DNA for the CDR3: TGCGCCAGCAGCTGGGGACTTGGGCCCGGGGAGCTGTTTTTT. Amino acid sequence: CASSWGLGPGELFF.

The CDR3: CASSLGRGGTDTQYF. DNA for the CDR3: TGCGCCAGCAGCCTTGGGCGGGGGGGCACAGATACGCAGTATTTT. V usage is TRBV4-1 and J usage is TRBJ2-3; 8 positions agree with TRBD2. The CDR3 has 15 amino acids. With 4 bases clipped from V and 1 base from J, the junction kept 4 bases outside the gene matches. Germline CDR1 is MGHRA and CDR2 is YSYEKL.